The 16 T cell receptor beta chains reported below all come from one sample, sequenced in a study of T cell responses to AZD1222 COVID-19 vaccine. The table came from immunoSEQ multiplex PCR; TCRdb's copy has only in-frame clones and leaves some out. The sample shows 130,000 or so clones, around 83% of them seen only once. The material was peripheral blood, obtained 28 days after the second AZD1222 dose. The receptor set was obtained from an adult who received the AZD1222 COVID-19 vaccine.

The chain uses TRBV2 and TRBJ1-6; TRBD1 matches at 7 bases. J gave up 11 bases and V 4 bases, and 14 bases lay outside the gene matches. CDR3 size: 16 residues. Germline V gene sequence: CDR1 SNHLY, CDR2 FYNNEI. CDR3 nucleotide sequence: TGTGCCAGCAGTGGGACAGGTGCCGGGCAGGGGGCACCCCTCCACTTT. This encodes CASSGTGAGQGAPLHF.

This chain uses TRBV9 with TRBJ2-7; possibly TRBD2 for D (6 bases). The CDR3 has 14 amino acids. Germline values: CDR1 SGDLS, CDR2 YYNGEE. The V and J ends lost 0 bases and 2 bases respectively, with 9 bases between them. The CDR3 loop is CASSVVGEAYEQYF. CDR3 sequence (DNA): TGTGCCAGCAGCGTAGTGGGGGAGGCCTACGAGCAGTACTTC.

The V gene is TRBV18, the J gene TRBJ1-2, with D possibly TRBD1 on 5 matching bases. Germline assignment: CDR1 KGHSH and CDR2 LQKENI. CDR3 length: 16 residues. Trimming removed 3 bases at V and 5 bases at J, with 19 bases between. CDR3 DNA sequence: TGTGCCAGCTCACCTTCTGTGCAGGGCCAGTCATATGGCTACACCTTC. Translating it yields CASSPSVQGQSYGYTF.

The chain joins TRBV7-2 to TRBJ2-1; D remains ambiguous. Trimming pared 5 bases from V and 4 bases from J, leaving 12 bases between. Germline values: CDR1 SGHTA, CDR2 FQGNSA. The CDR3 length is 14 residues. The CDR3 region is CASSPVFDYNEQFF. CDR3 DNA sequence: TGTGCCAGCAGCCCTGTTTTCGATTACAATGAGCAGTTCTTC.

This chain links TRBV6-2 or TRBV6-3 with TRBJ1-5; D may be TRBD1 (5 bases). V was trimmed by 2 bases and J by 5 bases, leaving 13 bases between them. The CDR3 consists of 15 residues. The V gene's germline CDR1 is MNHEY and CDR2 SVGEGT. CDR3 nucleotide sequence: TGTGCCAGCAGTTACCCCGGGGCAACCGATCAGCCCCAGCATTTT. Protein sequence: CASSYPGATDQPQHF.

The chain employs TRBV2 and TRBJ1-1, with D unresolved. Germline V gene sequence: CDR1 SNHLY, CDR2 FYNNEI. CDR3 length: 14 amino acids. V dropped 2 bases and J dropped 4 bases, with 11 bases sitting between them. CDR3 region: CASSELGMGTEAFF. CDR3 nucleotide sequence: TGTGCCAGCAGTGAACTCGGGATGGGCACTGAAGCTTTCTTT. The variable domain in full, with the rest retrieved from reference TRBV2 and TRBJ1-1, is EPEVTQTPSHQVTQMGQEVILRCVPISNHLYFYWYRQILGQKVEFLVSFYNNEISEKSEIFDDQFSVERPDGSNFTLKIRSTKLEDSAMYFCASSELGMGTEAFFGQGTRLTVV.

This clone was picked up a small number of times. V usage is TRBV6-5 and J usage is TRBJ1-2, with D perhaps TRBD1 (6 bases). Germline values: CDR1 MNHEY, CDR2 SVGAGI. This CDR3 has 13 amino acids. Trimming left V 6 bases short and J 4 bases short, with 12 bases between. The CDR3 sequence: CASSQKGVYGYTF. Here the CDR3 DNA reads TGTGCCAGCAGCCAGAAGGGGGTCTATGGCTACACCTTC.

The table lists this clone with a count of one. The chain uses TRBV10-1 and TRBJ1-4, with a possible D match to TRBD1 (6 bases). CDR3 size: 14 residues. V shed 3 bases and J shed 8 bases, with 13 bases lying between them. The germline gives CDR1 WNHNN, CDR2 SYGVQD (reference sequence). CDR3 nucleotide sequence: TGCGCCAGCAGTGATTCGATCACAGGGGAAAAACTGTTTTTT. Its translation: CASSDSITGEKLFF.

V usage is TRBV2 and J usage is TRBJ2-2; 9 bases line up with TRBD1. Germline CDR1 is SNHLY and CDR2 is FYNNEI. The CDR3 runs 15 residues. Trimming took 6 bases from V and 3 from J; bases not matched to a gene: 5. CDR3 residues: CASRMRTGDTGELFF. CDR3 sequence (DNA): TGTGCCAGCAGGATGAGGACAGGGGACACCGGGGAGCTGTTTTTT. Drawing the rest from reference TRBV2 and TRBJ2-2, the complete variable domain is EPEVTQTPSHQVTQMGQEVILRCVPISNHLYFYWYRQILGQKVEFLVSFYNNEISEKSEIFDDQFSVERPDGSNFTLKIRSTKLEDSAMYFCASRMRTGDTGELFFGEGSRLTVL.

J is TRBJ2-1 and V is TRBV2, with D possibly TRBD1 on 5 matching bases. Germline CDR1 reads SNHLY; CDR2 reads FYNNEI. V was shortened by 6 bases and J by 9 bases, with 18 bases between the two germline ends. The CDR3 length is 14 residues. The CDR3 here is CASRKKVQGGEQFF. In DNA, the CDR3 is TGTGCCAGCAGAAAGAAGGTGCAGGGCGGTGAGCAGTTCTTC.

V usage is TRBV11-3 and J usage is TRBJ2-1; D perhaps matches TRBD2 (6 bases). V was trimmed by 6 bases and J by 0 bases, leaving 9 bases between them. Germline lookup yields CDR1 SGHNT and CDR2 YENEEA. The CDR3 totals 14 residues. CDR3 residues: CASSLGSSYNEQFF. The DNA for the CDR3 is TGTGCCAGCAGTCTCGGGAGCTCCTACAATGAGCAGTTCTTC. Based on the CDR3 plus reference TRBV11-3 and TRBJ2-1, the full variable domain is EAGVVQSPRYKIIEKKQPVAFWCNPISGHNTLYWYLQNLGQGPELLIRYENEEAVDDSQLPKDRFSAERLKGVDSTLKIQPAELGDSAVYLCASSLGSSYNEQFFGPGTRLTVL.

The chain is built from TRBV29-1 and TRBJ1-2; possibly TRBD1 for D (6 bases). CDR1 SQVTM and CDR2 ANQGSEA come from the germline V gene. V was pared by 7 bases and J by 0 bases, with 12 bases between. The CDR3 sequence is 13 residues long. The DNA of the CDR3 is TGCAGCGCTGCGACAGGAACTAACTATGGCTACACCTTC. Protein sequence: CSAATGTNYGYTF.

This clone was found once. This chain links TRBV11-2 with TRBJ1-3, with 7 bases matching TRBD1. The CDR3 runs 14 residues. In germline, CDR1 is SGHAT, CDR2 FQNNGV. CDR3 in amino acids: CGRGPSSSGNTIYF. CDR3 bases: TGTGGGAGGGGGCCATCGAGCTCTGGAAACACCATATATTTT. Full variable domain (missing parts from reference TRBV11-2 and TRBJ1-3): EAGVAQSPRYKIIEKRQSVAFWCNPISGHATLYWYQQILGQGPKLLIQFQNNGVVDDSQLPKDRFSAERLKGVDSTLKIQPAKLEDSAVYLCGRGPSSSGNTIYFGEGSWLTVV.

This clone is a singleton in its sample. The chain combines TRBV28 with TRBJ1-2; no reliable D call. This CDR3 spans 14 amino acids. Trimming took 3 bases from V and 2 from J, leaving 10 bases between them. Germline CDR1 reads MDHEN; CDR2 reads SYDVKM. CDR3 coding DNA: TGTGCCAGCAGTTTGGCCGGACTGAACTATGGCTACACCTTC. This encodes CASSLAGLNYGYTF.

CDR3 residues: CATSSVGDKFQDEQYF. CDR3 nucleotide sequence: TGTGCCACCTCCTCGGTGGGGGATAAATTTCAGGACGAGCAGTACTTC. V gene TRBV28 combines with J gene TRBJ2-7; D assignment may be TRBD1 or TRBD2 (5 bases each). This CDR3 region has 16 residues. Trimming stripped 10 bases from V and 5 bases from J, with 27 bases between. Germline CDR1 MDHEN, CDR2 SYDVKM.

The chain combines TRBV28 with TRBJ1-2, with D uncertain. Germline loops: CDR1 MDHEN, CDR2 SYDVKM. CDR3 length: 12 residues. Trimming took off 6 bases at V and 1 base at J, with 6 bases between the two ends. CDR3 protein: CASSPYNYGYTF. In DNA, the CDR3 is TGTGCCAGCAGCCCTTATAACTATGGCTACACCTTC.